These 4 T cell receptor beta chains were all obtained from the same sample, sequenced in a study of blood T cell repertoires in COVID-19. The repertoire was sequenced with immunoSEQ multiplex PCR; TCRdb's copy has only in-frame clones and lacks some. The sample records around 200,000 clones, approximately 78% being singletons. Specimen: peripheral blood. These receptors all stem from an elderly woman with acute or convalescent COVID-19.

The V gene is TRBV11-2, the J gene TRBJ1-2; TRBD1 aligns across 7 bases. Germline loops: CDR1 SGHAT, CDR2 FQNNGV. The CDR3 covers 15 residues. V was clipped by 4 bases and J by 8 bases; unmatched bases: 13. The CDR3 protein is CASSSLLGRGTGYTF. The DNA of the CDR3 is TGTGCCAGCAGCTCCCTCCTGGGCAGGGGGACGGGCTACACCTTC.

A single count supports this clone. CDR3 residues: CASSQEARYEQYF. The CDR3 DNA sequence: TGTGCCAGCAGCCAAGAGGCGCGCTACGAGCAGTACTTC. V gene TRBV2 combines with J gene TRBJ2-7; D unclear. The CDR3 runs 13 residues. Germline V gene lookup returns CDR1 SNHLY and CDR2 FYNNEI. Between the trimmed V and J ends, which lost 6 bases and 3 bases, there was a span of 12 bases.

This rearrangement joins TRBV5-1 to TRBJ1-6, with D perhaps TRBD1 (5 bases). Trimming left V 4 bases short and J 9 bases short, with 20 bases between. The CDR3 is 16 amino acids. CDR1 is SGHRS and CDR2 is YFSETQ in the germline V gene. CDR3 bases: TGCGCCAGCAGCCTAAACCGGGACTTTGGAGGTTCACCCCTCCACTTT. Translating it yields CASSLNRDFGGSPLHF.

The chain has TRBV14 and TRBJ2-1; TRBD2 agrees at 9 bases. The trim removed 4 bases at V and 2 bases at J, leaving 6 bases unmatched. CDR1 and CDR2 (germline): SGHDN, FVKESK. The CDR3 has 16 residues. The CDR3 sequence is CASSPTSGQPYNEQFF. CDR3 DNA: TGTGCCAGCAGCCCGACTAGCGGACAGCCCTACAATGAGCAGTTCTTC.